These 18 T cell receptor beta chains came from one sample sequenced in a study of cytomegalovirus exposure and HLA in healthy donors. 60 Vbeta and 13 Jbeta primers were used in PCR. Data came from immunoSEQ multiplex PCR; TCRdb stores just in-frame clones and leaves some out. The sample has 90,000 to 120,000 clones; 75% to 80% are singletons. Sequenced sample: PBMCs. The receptors were gathered from a man aged 60 to 75 in good health and CMV-seropositive.

The chain recombines TRBV5-1 with TRBJ2-1, with D possibly being TRBD2 (5 bases). The germline V gene has CDR1 SGHRS and CDR2 YFSETQ. The CDR3 loop spans 16 amino acids. Trimming pared 0 bases from V and 0 bases from J, leaving 10 bases between. The CDR3 loop is CASSLALSGSYNEQFF. The CDR3 bases are TGCGCCAGCAGCTTGGCCCTGAGCGGCTCCTACAATGAGCAGTTCTTC.

The chain employs TRBV5-1 and TRBJ2-3; 9 bases fit TRBD2. This CDR3 has 15 amino acids. V gave up 4 bases and J gave up 8 bases; unmatched junction bases: 11. In germline, CDR1 is SGHRS, CDR2 YFSETQ. The CDR3 DNA is TGCGCCAGCAGCGGGTTAGCGGGGGAGGGAAGTACGCAGTATTTT. It encodes CASSGLAGEGSTQYF.

The V and J genes are TRBV6-5 and TRBJ2-1, with 7 bases matching TRBD1. Germline V CDR1 and CDR2: MNHEY, SVGAGI. The V and J ends lost 8 bases and 5 bases, in that order; junction bases with no gene match: 12. The CDR3 runs to 15 residues. CDR3 sequence reads: CASLSLGTENNEQFF. CDR3 DNA sequence: TGTGCCAGCCTCTCCCTCGGGACAGAGAACAATGAGCAGTTCTTC.

The V call is TRBV27, the J call TRBJ2-1, with D perhaps TRBD1 (6 bases). V was clipped by 2 bases and J by 1 base, with 9 bases between them. Germline lookup yields CDR1 MNHEY and CDR2 SMNVEV (reference sequence). The CDR3 runs 15 residues. The CDR3 DNA reads as TGTGCCAGCAGTTTACAGGGGCCATCCTACAATGAGCAGTTCTTC. Protein: CASSLQGPSYNEQFF.

This chain links TRBV5-4 with TRBJ1-2; perhaps TRBD1 as D (5 bases). CDR1 and CDR2 (germline): SGHNT, YYREEE (reference sequence). The V end lost 3 bases, the J end lost 4 bases, and 13 bases lay between the germline ends. The CDR3 has 14 amino acids. The CDR3 DNA reads as TGTGCCAGCAGCTCTGGGGGGGGGACCTATGGCTACACCTTC. Translating it yields CASSSGGGTYGYTF.

This chain uses TRBV6-1 with TRBJ2-7; 9 bases match TRBD2. The germline CDR1 and CDR2 sequences are MNHNS and SASEGT. J lost 7 bases, V lost 0 bases, and 13 bases had no gene match. This CDR3 spans 17 amino acids. Here the CDR3 reads CASSEALLGGGAGEQYF. CDR3 DNA: TGTGCCAGCAGTGAAGCGCTTCTGGGCGGGGGGGCCGGAGAGCAGTACTTC.

V gene TRBV6-5 combines with J gene TRBJ2-7; D is possibly TRBD2 (5 bases). V lost 4 bases and J lost 4, with 11 bases in between. Per the germline V gene, CDR1 is MNHEY and CDR2 is SVGAGI. There are 13 residues in the CDR3. The CDR3 coding sequence is TGTGCCAGCAGTTTCGGGGTAAAGTACGAGCAGTACTTC. Encoded protein: CASSFGVKYEQYF.

The chain combines TRBV7-7 with TRBJ2-5; 8 bases agree with TRBD2. The CDR3 extends over 15 amino acids. Losses at the gene ends were 5 bases for V and 2 bases for J; bases not matched to a gene: 7. Per the germline V gene, CDR1 is SSHAT and CDR2 is FNYEAQ (reference sequence). The CDR3 sequence is CASSPQGLGQETQYF. Written as DNA, the CDR3 is TGTGCCAGCAGCCCACAGGGACTAGGACAAGAGACCCAGTACTTC.

CDR3 residues: CASSLTGTGGYTF. In nucleotides, the CDR3 is TGTGCCAGTAGTCTGACAGGGACGGGGGGCTACACCTTC. The chain employs TRBV19 and TRBJ1-2, with 7 bases matching TRBD1. With V trimmed by 5 bases and J by 8 bases, 8 bases remained unmatched. CDR3 length equals 13 residues. Germline lookup yields CDR1 LNHDA and CDR2 SQIVND (reference sequence).

This sequence joins TRBV5-5 and TRBJ2-2; D is ambiguous. The CDR3 has 14 amino acids. Germline loops: CDR1 SGHKS, CDR2 YYEKEE (reference sequence). V dropped 0 bases and J dropped 0 bases, with 3 bases sitting between them. The CDR3: CASSLAANTGELFF. CDR3 nucleotides: TGTGCCAGCAGCTTGGCAGCGAACACCGGGGAGCTGTTTTTT.

CDR3 region: CASSQGQGNTEAFF. For the CDR3, the DNA is TGCGCCAGCAGCCAAGGACAGGGGAACACTGAAGCTTTCTTT. The V call is TRBV4-1, the J call TRBJ1-1, with 7 bases fitting TRBD1. Trimming at V came to 1 base and at J to 1 base, leaving 0 bases not matched to a gene. Looked up from germline, CDR1 is MGHRA and CDR2 is YSYEKL. The CDR3 totals 14 residues.

This clone was counted between two and nine times. The rearrangement links TRBV5-6 to TRBJ1-1; 7 bases line up with TRBD1. V shed 4 bases and J 8 bases; nucleotides not matched to a gene: 11. The V gene's germline CDR1 is SGHDT and CDR2 YYEEEE. CDR3 length: 14 residues. The CDR3: CASSPGTATREAFF. Here the CDR3 DNA reads TGTGCCAGCAGCCCCGGGACAGCCACAAGGGAAGCTTTCTTT.

The chain links TRBV5-1 to TRBJ2-5; TRBD2 matches 7 bases. The V and J ends lost 5 bases and 0 bases, in that order; junction bases with no gene match: 4. This CDR3 is 14 amino acids long. Germline CDR1 SGHRS, CDR2 YFSETQ. The CDR3 protein is CASRDGGNQETQYF. CDR3 coding DNA: TGCGCCAGCAGGGACGGGGGGAACCAAGAGACCCAGTACTTC. The whole variable domain, filled in from reference TRBV5-1 and TRBJ2-5, reads KAGVTQTPRYLIKTRGQQVTLSCSPISGHRSVSWYQQTPGQGLQFLFEYFSETQRNKGNFPGRFSGRQFSNSRSEMNVSTLELGDSALYLCASRDGGNQETQYFGPGTRLLVL.

This chain joins TRBV15 and TRBJ2-5, with D possibly matching TRBD2 (6 bases). CDR3 length: 15 residues. Germline loops: CDR1 LNHNV, CDR2 YYDKDF (reference sequence). V shed 5 bases and J shed 5 bases, with 18 bases lying between them. The DNA of the CDR3 is TGTGCCACCAGCGCAGGGCGGGCGGGGAGGGAGACCCAGTACTTC. Translated: CATSAGRAGRETQYF. The full variable domain, in which reference TRBV15 and TRBJ2-5 provide the parts outside the CDR3, is DAMVIQNPRYQVTQFGKPVTLSCSQTLNHNVMYWYQQKSSQAPKLLFHYYDKDFNNEADTPDNFQSRRPNTSFCFLDIRSPGLGDTAMYLCATSAGRAGRETQYFGPGTRLLVL.

The chain employs TRBV9 and TRBJ1-1; tentative D call: TRBD1 (5 bases). CDR1 is SGDLS and CDR2 is YYNGEE in the germline V gene. The CDR3 extends over 17 amino acids. Trimming shortened V by 0 bases and J by 1 base, and 16 bases separated the two germline ends. CDR3 residues: CASSVAGAPLGNTEAFF. In DNA form, the CDR3 reads TGTGCCAGCAGCGTAGCTGGGGCCCCCCTCGGGAACACTGAAGCTTTCTTT.

The rearrangement uses TRBV5-6 and TRBJ1-2; D uncertain. From germline, CDR1 is SGHDT and CDR2 YYEEEE. Trimming left V 5 bases short and J 1 base short, with 12 bases between. The CDR3 runs 14 residues. This CDR3 reads CASREDQFNYGYTF. DNA of the CDR3: TGTGCCAGCAGGGAGGACCAGTTTAACTATGGCTACACCTTC.

The genes are TRBV5-1 and TRBJ1-1, with D maybe TRBD1 (6 bases). There are 11 residues in the CDR3. V lost 4 bases, J lost 7 bases, and 8 bases lay in between. Germline loops: CDR1 SGHRS, CDR2 YFSETQ. In DNA, the CDR3 is TGCGCCAGCAGCCAGGGGAATGAAGCTTTCTTT. Encoded protein: CASSQGNEAFF.

The rearrangement uses TRBV19 and TRBJ2-3; D may be TRBD2 (5 bases). The CDR3 is made up of 16 amino acids. V gave up 4 bases and J gave up 1 base, with 15 bases separating them. The germline V gene encodes CDR1 LNHDA and CDR2 SQIVND (reference sequence). The CDR3 region has the DNA TGTGCCAGTAGTACTTATGAGGGCTTCGGCACAGATACGCAGTATTTT. The encoded protein is CASSTYEGFGTDTQYF.